These 30 T cell receptor beta chains share one sample of origin, sequenced in a study of shared clonotypes between healthy human individuals. Libraries were prepared by immunoSEQ multiplex PCR; TCRdb keeps only in-frame clonotypes and omits some of them. The sample records some 740,000 clones, approximately 92% being singletons. As defined, naive CD8 cells were CD45RO-negative and positively selected for CCR7, with terminally differentiated effector memory CD45RA+ cells excluded. Input material: naive CD8+ T cells sorted from blood. These receptors came from a man younger than 40 in good health.

V is TRBV28 and J is TRBJ1-1; D remains ambiguous. The CDR3 is made up of 13 amino acids. With 8 bases removed from V and 2 bases from J, the gap between germline ends came to 12 bases. Germline V gives CDR1 MDHEN, CDR2 SYDVKM. The CDR3 region is CASRGPSNTEAFF. DNA for the CDR3: TGTGCCAGCCGAGGGCCCAGCAACACTGAAGCTTTCTTT.

The table lists this clone with a few counts. The identical CDR3 is also encoded by other nucleotide sequences in the sample. The rearrangement uses TRBV27 and TRBJ2-3; D gene unclear. The germline V gene has CDR1 MNHEY and CDR2 SMNVEV (reference sequence). Trimming shortened V by 3 bases and J by 6 bases, and 4 bases separated the two germline ends. The CDR3 is made up of 11 amino acids. This chain's CDR3 is CASSLGDTQYF. The DNA of the CDR3 is TGTGCCAGCAGTTTGGGGGATACGCAGTATTTT.

There are a few counts of this clone. The V and J genes are TRBV4-3 and TRBJ1-5; D is possibly TRBD1 (5 bases). The CDR3 has 15 residues. CDR1 and CDR2 (germline): LGHNA, YSLEER. Trimming took 0 bases from V and 4 from J, leaving 10 bases between them. The chain's CDR3 is CASSQDSAGNQPQHF. Here the CDR3 DNA reads TGCGCCAGCAGCCAAGATTCCGCAGGGAATCAGCCCCAGCATTTT.

The V gene is TRBV14, the J gene TRBJ1-1; TRBD1 is a possible D gene (6 bases). V was cut by 4 bases and J by 3 bases, with 12 bases left in between. Per germline, CDR1 SGHDN and CDR2 FVKESK. The CDR3 loop spans 14 amino acids. DNA of the CDR3: TGTGCCAGCAGCCGCAGGGGCTCTGACACTGAAGCTTTCTTT. Translation: CASSRRGSDTEAFF.

The genes are TRBV5-6 and TRBJ2-1; D ambiguous. The CDR3 is 12 amino acids. The germline V gene encodes CDR1 SGHDT and CDR2 YYEEEE. V was cut by 0 bases and J by 12 bases, with 10 bases left in between. The CDR3 DNA is TGTGCCAGCAGCTTGGCGGGTGGTGGGCAGTTCTTC. Translated, it gives CASSLAGGGQFF.

The chain joins TRBV7-2 to TRBJ2-2; no firm D call. Looked up from germline, CDR1 is SGHTA and CDR2 is FQGNSA. The CDR3 consists of 14 residues. V was clipped by 3 bases and J by 3 bases, with 8 bases between them. The CDR3 is CASSFTSYTGELFF. The CDR3 DNA reads TGTGCCAGCAGCTTTACCTCGTACACCGGGGAGCTGTTTTTT.

The chain is built from TRBV27 and TRBJ2-1, with D possibly TRBD2 on 6 matching bases. The CDR3 totals 16 residues. V lost 5 bases and J 7 bases, leaving 21 bases between the germline ends. Germline V CDR1 and CDR2: MNHEY, SMNVEV (reference sequence). The CDR3 DNA follows: TGTGCCAGCAGTCCCCTATTAGCGGACCTAGGGAATGAGCAGTTCTTC. This sequence encodes CASSPLLADLGNEQFF.

The gene calls are TRBV27 and TRBJ2-5; 10 bases fit TRBD1. Germline CDR1 and CDR2: MNHEY and SMNVEV (reference sequence). The CDR3 consists of 16 residues. Germline trimming cut 5 bases from V and 5 bases from J; bases unmatched to any gene: 11. The CDR3 protein is CASSPTRDRGWETQYF. In DNA form, the CDR3 reads TGTGCCAGCAGTCCCACCCGGGACAGGGGATGGGAGACCCAGTACTTC.

CDR3 residues: CASSVRTGTSSGANVLTF. The CDR3 DNA follows: TGTGCCAGCAGCGTTCGCACCGGGACTAGCTCTGGGGCCAACGTCCTGACTTTC. This chain connects TRBV9 to TRBJ2-6, with TRBD2 matching 8 bases. CDR3 length: 18 amino acids. Trimming took 2 bases from V and 0 from J; bases not matched to a gene: 7. Germline V gene data show CDR1 as SGDLS and CDR2 as YYNGEE. The entire variable domain, with the rest obtained from reference TRBV9 and TRBJ2-6, is as follows: DSGVTQTPKHLITATGQRVTLRCSPRSGDLSVYWYQQSLDQGLQFLIQYYNGEERAKGNILERFSAQQFPDLHSELNLSSLELGDSALYFCASSVRTGTSSGANVLTFGAGSRLTVL.

V is TRBV14 and J is TRBJ2-7, with 7 bases identical to TRBD2. From germline, CDR1 is SGHDN and CDR2 FVKESK. CDR3 length: 17 amino acids. V lost 0 bases and J lost 0; bases outside the gene matches: 8. The CDR3: CASSQDQGTTTSYEQYF. The CDR3 DNA sequence: TGTGCCAGCAGCCAAGACCAAGGGACTACTACCTCCTACGAGCAGTACTTC.

The table lists this clone with a count of one. The CDR3 sequence is CASSGPPSLAGELFF. The CDR3, as DNA: TGTGCCAGCAGCGGACCCCCTAGCTTAGCCGGGGAGCTGTTTTTT. The rearrangement uses TRBV9 and TRBJ2-2; a possible D gene is TRBD2 (5 bases). CDR1 is SGDLS and CDR2 is YYNGEE in the germline V gene. V dropped 3 bases and J dropped 6 bases, with 15 bases sitting between them. The CDR3 loop spans 15 amino acids. The whole variable domain, filled in from reference TRBV9 and TRBJ2-2, reads DSGVTQTPKHLITATGQRVTLRCSPRSGDLSVYWYQQSLDQGLQFLIQYYNGEERAKGNILERFSAQQFPDLHSELNLSSLELGDSALYFCASSGPPSLAGELFFGEGSRLTVL.

Remarks on this clone: The identical CDR3 is also encoded by other nucleotide sequences in the sample. The chain recombines TRBV2 with TRBJ2-1; D is uncertain. Germline values: CDR1 SNHLY, CDR2 FYNNEI. V lost 6 bases and J lost 1, with 4 bases in between. The CDR3 has 12 amino acids. The chain's CDR3 is CASRGSYNEQFF. The DNA for the CDR3 is TGTGCCAGCAGGGGTTCCTACAATGAGCAGTTCTTC.

The chain couples TRBV4-1 to TRBJ2-1; TRBD2 aligns across 8 bases. The V segment lost 6 bases and the J segment 4 bases; nucleotides outside the gene matches: 11. This CDR3 has 16 amino acids. CDR1 and CDR2 (germline): MGHRA, YSYEKL. The chain's CDR3 is CASSRPGGEIYNEQFF. CDR3 sequence (DNA): TGCGCCAGCAGTCGCCCCGGGGGGGAGATTTACAATGAGCAGTTCTTC.

The sample holds one count of this clone. Other DNA sequences in this sample translate to the same CDR3. The rearrangement joins TRBV27 to TRBJ2-1; tentatively, D is TRBD2 (5 bases). V was cut by 2 bases and J by 3 bases, with 8 bases left in between. There are 14 residues in the CDR3. Germline lookup yields CDR1 MNHEY and CDR2 SMNVEV (reference sequence). CDR3 sequence: CASSLTGNYNEQFF. The DNA for the CDR3 is TGTGCCAGCAGTTTAACCGGGAACTACAATGAGCAGTTCTTC.

The V gene is TRBV6-1, the J gene TRBJ2-7; D not certain. CDR1 is MNHNS, CDR2 SASEGT, per germline. Trimming cost V 2 bases and J 3 bases, with 11 bases left between them. CDR3 length: 14 residues. The DNA of the CDR3 is TGTGCCAGCAGTGAATTTGGAGATCTCTACGAGCAGTACTTC. It is translated as CASSEFGDLYEQYF.

This clone occurred once. The chain employs TRBV18 and TRBJ2-2; no clear D. V was clipped by 8 bases and J by 2 bases, with 12 bases between them. Germline CDR1 and CDR2: KGHSH and LQKENI. The CDR3 spans 14 residues. The CDR3 here is CASPAKSNTGELFF. The CDR3 DNA is TGTGCCAGCCCAGCGAAGAGTAACACCGGGGAGCTGTTTTTT.

This chain's CDR3 is CAISESRASEQTDEQFF. The CDR3 bases are TGTGCCATCAGTGAGTCGAGGGCTAGCGAACAGACCGATGAGCAGTTCTTC. V gene TRBV10-3 combines with J gene TRBJ2-1, with TRBD2 as a possible D gene (6 bases). In germline, CDR1 is ENHRY, CDR2 SYGVKD. Trimming stripped 0 bases from V and 8 bases from J, with 20 bases between. The CDR3 runs 17 residues.

V gene TRBV13 combines with J gene TRBJ1-1, with a weak D call TRBD1 (6 bases). Trimming removed 2 bases from V and 0 bases from J, with 7 bases in between. Germline CDR1 PRHDT, CDR2 FYEKMQ (reference sequence). The length of the CDR3 is 14 residues. The chain's CDR3 is CASSLQGMNTEAFF. CDR3 nucleotides: TGTGCCAGCAGCTTACAGGGGATGAACACTGAAGCTTTCTTT.

The V and J genes are TRBV7-9 and TRBJ2-5, with TRBD2 as a possible D gene (5 bases). This CDR3 region has 12 residues. V was clipped by 10 bases and J by 4 bases, with 13 bases between them. Germline assignment: CDR1 SEHNR and CDR2 FQNEAQ (reference sequence). DNA for the CDR3: TGTGCCACAATGGAGGATCTAGAGACCCAGTACTTC. Amino acids: CATMEDLETQYF.

The chain links TRBV2 to TRBJ2-3, with D possibly TRBD2 on 6 matching bases. V dropped 6 bases and J dropped 2 bases, with 15 bases sitting between them. The CDR3 is 15 residues long. Germline V gene data show CDR1 as SNHLY and CDR2 as FYNNEI. The CDR3 DNA is TGTGCCAGCAGCGGGCCCTGGGAGGACACAGATACGCAGTATTTT. Residues: CASSGPWEDTDTQYF.

The chain uses TRBV7-6 and TRBJ1-4, with TRBD1 as a possible D gene (5 bases). The V and J ends lost 4 bases and 5 bases respectively, with 17 bases between them. The germline V gene encodes CDR1 SGHVS and CDR2 FNYEAQ. CDR3 length: 16 amino acids. The CDR3 region has the DNA TGTGCCAGCAGCTCCGGTCATGAGGGGTTCAATGAAAAACTGTTTTTT. Translation: CASSSGHEGFNEKLFF.

The chain recombines TRBV6-6 with TRBJ2-3; D may correspond to TRBD1 or TRBD2 (7 bases each). Trimming cost V 5 bases and J 3 bases, with 15 bases left between them. This CDR3 has 15 residues. Germline V gives CDR1 MNHNY, CDR2 SVGAGI (reference sequence). CDR3 sequence reads: CASSKAGGVTDTQYF. CDR3 bases: TGTGCCAGCAGTAAAGCAGGGGGGGTGACAGATACGCAGTATTTT.

As to this clone: At one of its ends the junction is not consistent with the germline gene, which may arise from a read error. The chain uses TRBV7-9 and TRBJ2-2, with TRBD2 matching over 9 bases. Germline V CDR1 and CDR2: SEHNR, FQNEAQ (reference sequence). This CDR3 comprises 15 residues. CDR3 DNA: TGTGCCAGCAGGTTAGCGGGAGTTGGCACCGGGGAGCTGTTTTTT. It translates to CASRLAGVGTGELFF.

This clone has just one count. The chain carries TRBV27 and TRBJ2-1; no definite D call. The CDR3 loop spans 11 amino acids. CDR1 and CDR2 from the germline V gene are MNHEY and SMNVEV (reference sequence). V lost 7 bases, J lost 4 bases, and 5 bases lay in between. CDR3 protein: CASKEYNEQFF. CDR3 coding DNA: TGTGCCAGCAAGGAGTACAATGAGCAGTTCTTC.

Concerning this clone: Other DNA sequences in the sample encode the same CDR3. CDR3 sequence reads: CASSSRNTEAFF. The CDR3 nucleotides are TGTGCCAGCAGTTCCCGCAACACTGAAGCTTTCTTT. V gene TRBV25-1 combines with J gene TRBJ1-1, with D unresolved. CDR1 and CDR2 (germline): MGHDK, SYGVNS. V dropped 5 bases and J dropped 2 bases, with 6 bases sitting between them. The CDR3 extends over 12 amino acids.

The chain combines TRBV21-1 with TRBJ2-7; the table calls TRBD2, which could not be checked here. TRBV21-1 is shown as a pseudogene. This CDR3 contains 15 residues. The DNA for the CDR3 is TGTGCCAGCAGCAAAGGGTGGCGGAGAGCCTACGAGCAGTACTTC. Translating gives CASSKGWRRAYEQYF.

The chain is built from TRBV19 and TRBJ1-3; D remains ambiguous. CDR3 length: 11 amino acids. Trimming pared 8 bases from V and 2 bases from J, leaving 4 bases between. Germline CDR1 and CDR2: LNHDA and SQIVND (reference sequence). The CDR3, as DNA: TGTGCCAGTCGGGCTGGAAACACCATATATTTT. Amino acid sequence: CASRAGNTIYF. Combining the CDR3 with reference TRBV19 and TRBJ1-3 gives the whole variable domain DGGITQSPKYLFRKEGQNVTLSCEQNLNHDAMYWYRQDPGQGLRLIYYSQIVNDFQKGDIAEGYSVSREKKESFPLTVTSAQKNPTAFYLCASRAGNTIYFGEGSWLTVV.

J is TRBJ2-1 and V is TRBV6-1, with a tentative D call TRBD2 (5 bases). There are 13 residues in the CDR3. CDR1 and CDR2 from the germline V gene are MNHNS and SASEGT. V lost 5 bases, J lost 7 bases, and 12 bases lay in between. This chain's CDR3 is CASSRWTPNEQFF. The CDR3 DNA reads TGTGCCAGCAGTCGATGGACTCCTAATGAGCAGTTCTTC.

This clone was seen just once. This sequence joins TRBV29-1 and TRBJ1-2, with 8 positions matching TRBD1. This CDR3 has 13 amino acids. V lost 6 bases, J lost 8 bases, and 11 bases stayed unmatched. In germline, CDR1 is SQVTM, CDR2 ANQGSEA. CDR3 protein: CSVGRQGRGGYTF. The DNA of the CDR3 is TGCAGCGTCGGTCGACAGGGGCGGGGAGGCTACACCTTC.

The V gene is TRBV30, the J gene TRBJ1-2; D possibly corresponds to TRBD1 (5 bases). This CDR3 region has 12 residues. V was trimmed by 3 bases and J by 4 bases, leaving 9 bases between them. CDR1 and CDR2 from the germline V gene are GTSNPN and SVGIG (reference sequence). The CDR3 DNA reads TGTGCCTGGAGGTCAGGGTCCTATGGCTACACCTTC. Protein: CAWRSGSYGYTF. Together with reference TRBV30 and TRBJ1-2, the CDR3 gives the full variable domain: SQTIHQWPATLVQPVGSPLSLECTVEGTSNPNLYWYRQAAGRGLQLLFYSVGIGQISSEVPQNLSASRPQDRQFILSSKKLLLSDSGFYLCAWRSGSYGYTFGSGTRLTVV.